This T cell receptor beta chain was recovered during a study of Graves' ophthalmopathy and Graves' hyperthyroidism. Trimming stripped 7 bases from V and 7 bases from J, with 22 bases between. The CDR3 has 15 amino acids. From germline, CDR1 is MNHEY and CDR2 SVGAGI. Amplifying from RNA transcripts, the study obtained TCR beta CDR3 regions. In the first round, RT-PCR was carried out with HTBI primers, and a multiplex PCR formed the second round. TCRdb used MiXCR to reprocess the multiplex PCR reads, holding one entry per CDR3 protein. The profile covers 650,000 to 900,000 distinct CDR3 sequences, with roughly two fifths appearing a single time and roughly 46% taken by the ten largest. This clonotype was observed a handful of times.

Input material: peripheral blood. The V call is TRBV6-5, the J call TRBJ2-5; D is perhaps TRBD1 (5 bases). This receptor was obtained from an adult man with Graves' ophthalmopathy. CDR3 bases: TGTGCCAGCACCAATCCCCAGGGATCCGGGCGGACCCAGTACTTC. Amino acid sequence: CASTNPQGSGRTQYF.